This T cell receptor (beta chain) derives from a study of T cell repertoires in cytomegalovirus infection (dated by TCRdb to about 2019). Looking at the study overall: Alongside well-studied HLA-B-restricted epitopes, the peptide stimulations were aimed at recently identified HLA-C-restricted CMV epitopes, whose presentation resists viral immunomodulation. Donor HLA type was relevant to the analysis, as public TCR beta signatures indicated carriage of CMV infection together with the matching HLA type. Here is what the overall study found, with its caveats: Cumulative frequency of public TCR beta family members discriminated carriers of CMV infection plus the relevant HLA type in this cohort and an independent roughly 350-donor cohort. The ex vivo response was dominated by HLA-C-restricted CMV-specific TCR beta clonotypes, which also provided the single most frequent clonotype in two of eight donors.

There are a few counts of this clonotype. Its antigen is still unknown. Base quality data are lacking; no much larger clone is found one base away. As encoded in the germline V gene, CDR1 is SGHVS while CDR2 is FNYEAQ. V drops 5 bases and J drops 7 bases, leaving 18 bases in between. Including the terminal cysteine and phenylalanine, the CDR3 comprises 14 residues. Just CDR3 DNA is preserved here, 42 bases in frame from base 1. What the treatment or condition label conveys for this sample: in vitro stimulation with specific CMV peptide epitopes to enrich CMV-specific T cells. TCRdb records Illumina HiSeq 1500 as the sequencer. TCRdb took the public reads, trimmed them with fastp at Q25, ran MiXCR for clone calling and kept in-frame beta chains. Every distinct CDR3 protein forms one entry, paired with its most common genes and DNA. Counted in this sample were about half a million distinct CDR3 sequences; roughly 42% of them appeared once. Jointly, the top ten make up 35% to 50% of the sample.

The sequence was collected from a human donor in good health (CMV status not recorded). Some clones in this sample may be carry-over from other donors' samples. The sample was cultured PBMCs, taken from culture after CMV antigen stimulation. The V gene is TRBV7-6 and the J gene is TRBJ2-7, with the D segment identity uncertain. The CDR3 in this case is CASSQDLDSREQYF. The bases read TGTGCCAGCAGCCAGGATCTAGATTCGAGAGAGCAGTACTTC. The reference TRBV7-6 and TRBJ2-7 proteins fill in what lies around the CDR3, so the full variable domain reads GAGVSQSPRYKVTKRGQDVALRCDPISGHVSLYWYRQALGQGPEFLTYFNYEAQQDKSGLPNDRFSAERPEGSISTLTIQRTEQRDSAMYRCASSQDLDSREQYFGPGTRLTVT.